These 29 T cell receptor beta chains originate from one sample sequenced in a study of CD4 T cells in relation to SARS-CoV-2 and coronaviruses. CD4+ T cells from unexposed donors were obtained before the COVID-19 pandemic (2011-2018). The cells were cultured for under twelve days before CD4+ T cells were isolated. Assay used: immunoSEQ multiplex PCR; TCRdb lists only in-frame clones, some missing. The sample has around 20,000 clones, around 73% seen once. These receptors lack a known antigen. Material for sequencing was CD4+ T cells from PBMCs, cultured in vitro. These receptors originate from a human donor in good health.

V gene TRBV19 combines with J gene TRBJ2-3; 8 bases line up with TRBD1. The trim removed 8 bases at V and 4 bases at J, leaving 5 bases unmatched. Germline CDR1 LNHDA, CDR2 SQIVND (reference sequence). The CDR3 contains 13 residues. The CDR3 sequence is CASETGAADTQYF. CDR3 nucleotides: TGTGCCAGTGAGACAGGGGCCGCAGATACGCAGTATTTT.

This chain links TRBV24-1 with TRBJ2-1; maybe TRBD1 (6 bases). V lost 5 bases, J lost 5 bases, and 24 bases lay in between. This CDR3 is 18 amino acids long. The germline V gene has CDR1 KGHDR and CDR2 SFDVKD. The CDR3 is CATSVPPQNGGLHNEQFF. The CDR3 bases are TGTGCCACCAGTGTCCCGCCCCAGAATGGGGGCCTTCACAATGAGCAGTTCTTC.

The genes are TRBV10-3 and TRBJ2-3, with 9 bases identical to TRBD1. V was pared by 7 bases and J by 2 bases, with 7 bases of the junction left unmatched. Germline CDR1 and CDR2: ENHRY and SYGVKD. The CDR3 runs 15 residues. DNA for the CDR3: TGTGCCATCAATCCCGGGACAGGGTACACAGATACGCAGTATTTT. Its protein product is CAINPGTGYTDTQYF.

This chain uses TRBV29-1 with TRBJ2-2, with 11 bases aligning to TRBD1. CDR1 is SQVTM and CDR2 is ANQGSEA in the germline V gene. Trimming removed 3 bases from V and 4 bases from J; junction bases left unmatched: 10. This CDR3 has 17 amino acids. This CDR3 is CSVEEGQGVRGTGELFF. The DNA of the CDR3 is TGCAGCGTTGAGGAGGGACAGGGGGTCCGGGGCACCGGGGAGCTGTTTTTT.

This clone came up a few times. This chain links TRBV14 with TRBJ2-5, with TRBD1 matching over 9 bases. This CDR3 spans 16 amino acids. Germline V gene sequence: CDR1 SGHDN, CDR2 FVKESK. Unmatched junction bases numbered 5, after V lost 0 bases and J lost 3 bases. The CDR3 here is CASSQEFRDREETQYF. CDR3 in DNA: TGTGCCAGCAGCCAAGAATTCAGGGACAGGGAAGAGACCCAGTACTTC.

The chain has TRBV7-2 and TRBJ2-5; 10 nucleotides agree with TRBD2. Per the germline V gene, CDR1 is SGHTA and CDR2 is FQGNSA. This CDR3 has 16 residues. J was trimmed by 3 bases and V by 1 base; bases with no gene match: 5. CDR3 sequence reads: CASSLVALAGEETQYF. Here the CDR3 DNA reads TGTGCCAGCAGCTTAGTCGCCCTAGCGGGAGAAGAGACCCAGTACTTC.

V and J are TRBV3-1 (or the pseudogene TRBV3-2) and TRBJ1-4; 7 bases agree with TRBD1. The length of the CDR3 is 13 residues. The ends lost 6 bases at V and 6 bases at J; junction bases unmatched: 4. Germline values: CDR1 LGHDT, CDR2 YNNKEL (reference sequence). CDR3 amino acids: CASRQGRYEKLFF. CDR3 sequence (DNA): TGTGCCAGCAGACAGGGGCGGTATGAAAAACTGTTTTTT.

The V gene is TRBV28, the J gene TRBJ2-1; D call uncertain. The CDR3 runs to 13 residues. Trimming left V 10 bases short and J 0 bases short, with 10 bases between. Germline V CDR1 and CDR2: MDHEN, SYDVKM. CDR3 sequence (DNA): TGTGCCATGGGGTCGGGCTCCTACAATGAGCAGTTCTTC. Translated, it gives CAMGSGSYNEQFF.

This chain connects TRBV7-3 to TRBJ2-2; unclear D gene. There are 12 residues in the CDR3. V lost 6 bases and J lost 3, with 5 bases in between. Germline V gives CDR1 SGHTA, CDR2 FQGTGA. CDR3 sequence: CASSQHTGELFF. CDR3 sequence (DNA): TGTGCCAGCAGTCAGCACACCGGGGAGCTGTTTTTT.

The V and J genes are TRBV2 and TRBJ1-1; D is ambiguous. Trimming removed 6 bases from V and 0 bases from J, with 8 bases in between. The CDR3 runs to 13 residues. In germline, CDR1 is SNHLY, CDR2 FYNNEI. CDR3 loop: CASSPDLNTEAFF. CDR3 bases: TGTGCCAGCAGCCCGGACTTGAACACTGAAGCTTTCTTT.

The J gene is TRBJ1-2, the V gene TRBV27; D gene ambiguous. The CDR3 is 13 amino acids. Germline-derived CDR1 and CDR2 are MNHEY and SMNVEV (reference sequence). V lost 7 bases and J lost 4, with 13 bases in between. The CDR3 sequence: CASTSDTRYGYTF. The CDR3 DNA sequence: TGTGCCAGCACCTCCGACACCCGCTATGGCTACACCTTC.

The genes are TRBV7-9 and TRBJ2-5, with D perhaps matching TRBD2 (6 bases). The ends were cut back, 5 bases at V and 0 bases at J, with 13 bases in the middle. This CDR3 has 15 amino acids. The germline V gene has CDR1 SEHNR and CDR2 FQNEAQ (reference sequence). The chain's CDR3 is CASSPGTPYQETQYF. The CDR3 DNA sequence: TGTGCCAGCAGCCCCGGGACTCCGTACCAAGAGACCCAGTACTTC.

The gene calls are TRBV24-1 and TRBJ2-2; tentative D call: TRBD2 (6 bases). Trimming shortened V by 3 bases and J by 5 bases, and 12 bases separated the two germline ends. The CDR3 spans 15 residues. Germline values: CDR1 KGHDR, CDR2 SFDVKD. CDR3 sequence: CATSDVREDTGELFF. DNA for the CDR3: TGTGCCACCAGTGATGTCAGGGAGGATACCGGGGAGCTGTTTTTT.

V and J are TRBV6-5 and TRBJ1-4; D is unresolved. The V end was cut by 4 bases, the J end by 6 bases, with 12 bases between. CDR1 and CDR2 (germline): MNHEY, SVGAGI. There are 14 residues in the CDR3. The CDR3 sequence is CASSFDGSHEKLFF. CDR3 nucleotides: TGTGCCAGCAGTTTCGACGGATCTCATGAAAAACTGTTTTTT.

The V and J genes are TRBV4-1 and TRBJ2-3; 11 bases are shared with TRBD2. From germline, CDR1 is MGHRA and CDR2 YSYEKL. The CDR3 is 18 residues long. Trimming at V came to 1 base and at J to 1 base, leaving 7 bases not matched to a gene. The CDR3 reads CASSQGGLAGGGTDTQYF. DNA for the CDR3: TGCGCCAGCAGCCAAGGGGGGCTAGCGGGAGGAGGCACAGATACGCAGTATTTT.

The chain joins TRBV28 to TRBJ1-2, with no clear D. The CDR3 is made up of 11 amino acids. CDR1 is MDHEN and CDR2 is SYDVKM in the germline V gene. V lost 4 bases, J lost 4 bases, and 4 bases lay in between. The CDR3 reads CASSSGYGYTF. CDR3 coding DNA: TGTGCCAGCAGTTCCGGCTATGGCTACACCTTC.

This chain's CDR3 is CAISEIQVGEQYF. Here the CDR3 DNA reads TGTGCCATCAGTGAAATTCAGGTAGGGGAGCAGTACTTC. The rearrangement links TRBV10-3 to TRBJ2-7, with D uncertain. Germline CDR1 and CDR2: ENHRY and SYGVKD. Trimming cost V 3 bases and J 7 bases, with 13 bases left between them. There are 13 residues in the CDR3.

This rearrangement joins TRBV5-5 to TRBJ2-7, with TRBD1 as a possible D gene (7 bases). Germline-derived CDR1 and CDR2 are SGHKS and YYEKEE (reference sequence). V lost 0 bases and J lost 2, with 12 bases in between. The CDR3 totals 15 residues. Here the CDR3 reads CASSLGRGVAYEQYF. The CDR3 DNA sequence: TGTGCCAGCAGCTTGGGCAGGGGGGTTGCCTACGAGCAGTACTTC.

V gene TRBV19 combines with J gene TRBJ2-3; 9 nucleotides agree with TRBD1. Germline lookup yields CDR1 LNHDA and CDR2 SQIVND (reference sequence). V lost 5 bases and J lost 5; bases outside the gene matches: 11. The CDR3 is 16 amino acids. The CDR3 DNA reads as TGTGCCAGTAGTGCGACAGGGGGTGCCCTCGGAGATACGCAGTATTTT. This translates into CASSATGGALGDTQYF.

This clone is deemed medium-sized. The chain joins TRBV5-1 to TRBJ2-5; D could derive from TRBD1 or TRBD2 (5 bases each). The germline V gene encodes CDR1 SGHRS and CDR2 YFSETQ. CDR3 length: 16 residues. V was trimmed by 7 bases and J by 4 bases, leaving 23 bases between them. The CDR3 region has the DNA TGCGCCAGCTCCCCTCGAGGTTCAGGGACCGGAGAGACCCAGTACTTC. Its translation is CASSPRGSGTGETQYF.

A few counts support this clone. V usage is TRBV18 and J usage is TRBJ1-2, with unresolved D. This CDR3 has 15 amino acids. Germline CDR1 KGHSH, CDR2 LQKENI. The V end lost 2 bases, the J end lost 0 bases, and 10 bases lay between the germline ends. The CDR3 coding sequence is TGTGCCAGCTCACCAGCGGAGTTAGCTAACTATGGCTACACCTTC. Translated: CASSPAELANYGYTF. Looking up the rest from reference TRBV18 and TRBJ1-2 gives the full variable domain: NAGVMQNPRHLVRRRGQEARLRCSPMKGHSHVYWYRQLPEEGLKFMVYLQKENIIDESGMPKERFSAEFPKEGPSILRIQQVVRGDSAAYFCASSPAELANYGYTFGSGTRLTVV.

The chain joins TRBV7-9 to TRBJ2-1; no firm D call. The CDR3 spans 13 residues. The V gene lost 1 base and the J gene lost 7 bases, with 8 bases spanning the gap. The germline CDR1 and CDR2 sequences are SEHNR and FQNEAQ (reference sequence). The chain's CDR3 is CASSLGGRNEQFF. CDR3 sequence (DNA): TGTGCCAGCAGCTTAGGGGGTAGAAATGAGCAGTTCTTC.

The chain uses TRBV5-1 and TRBJ2-7, with 8 nucleotides matching TRBD1. Losses at the gene ends were 4 bases for V and 3 bases for J; bases not matched to a gene: 3. CDR1 is SGHRS and CDR2 is YFSETQ in the germline V gene. This CDR3 spans 13 amino acids. This CDR3 is CASSGGTGYEQYF. The CDR3 DNA reads TGCGCCAGCAGCGGAGGGACAGGCTACGAGCAGTACTTC.

The gene calls are TRBV10-3 and TRBJ1-5; TRBD1 matches 9 bases. V dropped 6 bases and J dropped 5; count of bases not matched to a gene: 11. From germline, CDR1 is ENHRY and CDR2 SYGVKD. This CDR3 has 16 amino acids. The CDR3 is CAISGGGQGSDQPQHF. DNA for the CDR3: TGTGCCATCAGCGGAGGGGGACAGGGCTCCGATCAGCCCCAGCATTTT.

The chain recombines TRBV18 with TRBJ2-5; the D gene is possibly TRBD1 (6 bases). The CDR3 covers 15 residues. Germline V CDR1 and CDR2: KGHSH, LQKENI. The V end lost 3 bases, the J end lost 0 bases, and 11 bases lay between the germline ends. The CDR3 nucleotides read TGTGCCAGCTCACCCGCGGCAGGGGACCAAGAGACCCAGTACTTC. This sequence encodes CASSPAAGDQETQYF.

The gene calls are TRBV28 and TRBJ1-2; D is ambiguous. Germline V gene sequence: CDR1 MDHEN, CDR2 SYDVKM. The CDR3 has 14 residues. Trimming pared 6 bases from V and 5 bases from J, leaving 16 bases between. In nucleotides, the CDR3 is TGTGCCAGCAGACCGCCCGAAGAGCCGTATGGCTACACCTTC. Translated: CASRPPEEPYGYTF.

This clone came up a few times. V usage is TRBV18 and J usage is TRBJ2-7, with a weak D call TRBD2 (5 bases). V lost 3 bases, J lost 5 bases, and 11 bases lay in between. The length of the CDR3 is 13 residues. The germline gives CDR1 KGHSH, CDR2 LQKENI. Here the CDR3 reads CASSPLSGNEQYF. CDR3 coding DNA: TGTGCCAGCTCACCGTTATCGGGAAACGAGCAGTACTTC.

The CDR3 here is CATAGLAGVRTGELFF. CDR3 nucleotide sequence: TGTGCCACGGCGGGGCTAGCGGGAGTTCGGACCGGGGAGCTGTTTTTT. The chain has TRBV10-3 and TRBJ2-2, with 10 bases that match TRBD2. Germline-derived CDR1 and CDR2 are ENHRY and SYGVKD. The CDR3 spans 16 residues. J was trimmed by 5 bases and V by 10 bases; bases with no gene match: 13.

V usage is TRBV28 and J usage is TRBJ1-5, with a tentative D call TRBD1 (6 bases). Germline V CDR1 and CDR2: MDHEN, SYDVKM. The CDR3 is made up of 16 amino acids. Trimming stripped 4 bases from V and 5 bases from J, with 18 bases between. Written as DNA, the CDR3 is TGTGCCAGCAGTTCTCAACAGGGAATCGCAGATCAGCCCCAGCATTTT. Translated, it gives CASSSQQGIADQPQHF.